Included here is one T cell receptor (beta chain) sequence, with context. Antigen unknown. The sample is drawn from a study of blood T cells in healthy people across ages. Notes on the study in general: A greater number of naive CD4+ cells and higher diversity distinguished long-lived donors from aged donors. Leaving the PBMCs unsorted stopped any conclusive comparison of naive versus antigen-experienced cells.

Alongside a J-beta primer mix, a sample-barcoded 5' primer served in a second PCR lasting about 7 to 11 cycles. A 12-random-nucleotide template-switch adaptor tagged each cDNA molecule. Sequencing yielded, for each sample, at least 3 million paired-end reads carrying CDR3. TCRdb fed the 5' RACE reads into MiXCR, producing one record per CDR3 protein. This table has over 1,500,000 distinct CDR3 sequences, less than 50% appearing once. The sequenced sample was blood. The receptor was isolated from a middle-aged woman in good health.

The DNA of the CDR3 is TGCGCCAGCAGCCAAGAGGCCAGGGGGGTAGAGACCCAGTACTTC. Translation: CASSQEARGVETQYF. The chain is built from TRBV4-3 and TRBJ2-5, with D perhaps TRBD1 (7 bases). The CDR3 sequence is 15 residues long. The V end was cut by 0 bases, the J end by 4 bases, with 12 bases between. Germline lookup yields CDR1 LGHNA and CDR2 YSLEER.